Detailed here is one T cell receptor (beta chain). V shed 5 bases and J 5 bases; nucleotides not matched to a gene: 10. Germline V gives CDR1 SGHAT, CDR2 FQNNGV. The CDR3 loop spans 16 amino acids. The record originates from a study of blood T cell repertoires in COVID-19. Study as a whole: Donors in the United States, Italy and Spain gave samples during acute or convalescent COVID-19.

Sequenced by immunoSEQ multiplex PCR; TCRdb stores in-frame clones only, minus some. The sample lists 110,000 to 150,000 clones; around 80% were seen once. The sequence was collected from a man aged 60 to 75 with acute or convalescent COVID-19. The chain couples TRBV11-2 to TRBJ2-3, with 10 bases aligning to TRBD1. Sequenced input: peripheral blood. CDR3 protein: CASSRPAGTGVDTQYF. The CDR3 DNA is TGTGCCAGCAGCCGTCCGGCCGGGACAGGGGTAGATACGCAGTATTTT. The full variable domain, rest sourced from reference TRBV11-2 and TRBJ2-3, is EAGVAQSPRYKIIEKRQSVAFWCNPISGHATLYWYQQILGQGPKLLIQFQNNGVVDDSQLPKDRFSAERLKGVDSTLKIQPAKLEDSAVYLCASSRPAGTGVDTQYFGPGTRLTVL.